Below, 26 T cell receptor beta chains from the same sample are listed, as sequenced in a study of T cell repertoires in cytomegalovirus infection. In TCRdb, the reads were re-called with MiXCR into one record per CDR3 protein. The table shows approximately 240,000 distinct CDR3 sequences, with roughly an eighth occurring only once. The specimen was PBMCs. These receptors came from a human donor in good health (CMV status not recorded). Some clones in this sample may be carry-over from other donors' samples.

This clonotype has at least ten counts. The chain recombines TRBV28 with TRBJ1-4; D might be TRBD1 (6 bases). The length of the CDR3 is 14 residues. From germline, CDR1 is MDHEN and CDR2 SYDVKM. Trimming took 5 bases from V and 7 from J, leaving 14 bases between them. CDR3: CASSAPGESEKLFF. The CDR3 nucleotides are TGTGCCAGCAGTGCCCCAGGGGAAAGTGAAAAACTGTTTTTT.

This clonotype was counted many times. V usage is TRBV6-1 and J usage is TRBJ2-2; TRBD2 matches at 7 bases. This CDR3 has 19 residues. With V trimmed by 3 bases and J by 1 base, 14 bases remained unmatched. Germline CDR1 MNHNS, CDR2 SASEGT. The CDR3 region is CASSDESGRAGVNTGELFF. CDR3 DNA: TGTGCCAGCAGTGACGAATCCGGTCGCGCGGGGGTGAACACCGGGGAGCTGTTTTTT.

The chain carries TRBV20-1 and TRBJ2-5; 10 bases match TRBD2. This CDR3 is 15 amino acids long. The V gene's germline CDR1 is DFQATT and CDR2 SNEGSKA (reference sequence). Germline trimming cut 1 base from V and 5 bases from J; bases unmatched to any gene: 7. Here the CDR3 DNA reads TGCAGTGCTAGAGCGAGTAGCGGGGGGTGGGAGACCCAGTACTTC. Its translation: CSARASSGGWETQYF.

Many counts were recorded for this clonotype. CDR3 in DNA: TGCGCCAGCAGCCAAGGACAGCCTAATGAAAAACTGTTTTTT. It is translated as CASSQGQPNEKLFF. The chain joins TRBV4-1 to TRBJ1-4; D is perhaps TRBD1 (5 bases). CDR3 size: 14 residues. V gave up 1 base and J gave up 3 bases, with 6 bases separating them. Germline-derived CDR1 and CDR2 are MGHRA and YSYEKL.

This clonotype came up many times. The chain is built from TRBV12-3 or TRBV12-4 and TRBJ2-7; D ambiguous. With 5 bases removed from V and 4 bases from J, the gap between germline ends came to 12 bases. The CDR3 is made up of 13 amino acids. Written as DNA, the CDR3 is TGTGCCAGCAGTCCTCCCGGTCGGTACGAGCAGTACTTC. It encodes CASSPPGRYEQYF.

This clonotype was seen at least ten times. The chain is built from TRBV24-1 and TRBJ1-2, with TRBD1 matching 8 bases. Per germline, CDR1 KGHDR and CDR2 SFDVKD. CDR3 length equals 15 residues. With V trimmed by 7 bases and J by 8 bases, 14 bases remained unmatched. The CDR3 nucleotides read TGTGCCACCAGATCGCCAGGGGGCTTTCGAGGGGGCTACACCTTC. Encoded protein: CATRSPGGFRGGYTF.

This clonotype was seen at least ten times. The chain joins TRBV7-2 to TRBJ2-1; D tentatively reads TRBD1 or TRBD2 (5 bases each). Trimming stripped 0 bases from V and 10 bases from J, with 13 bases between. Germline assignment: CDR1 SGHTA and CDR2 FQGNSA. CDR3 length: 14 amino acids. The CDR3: CASSLAGTQREQFF. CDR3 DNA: TGTGCCAGCAGCTTAGCTGGGACCCAGCGAGAGCAGTTCTTC.

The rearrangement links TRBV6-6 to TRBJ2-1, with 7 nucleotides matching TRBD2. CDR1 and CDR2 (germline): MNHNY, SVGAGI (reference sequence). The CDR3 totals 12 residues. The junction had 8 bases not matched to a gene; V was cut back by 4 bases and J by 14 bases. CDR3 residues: CASSSGGWQEFF. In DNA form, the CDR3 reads TGTGCCAGCAGTTCGGGGGGTTGGCAGGAGTTCTTC.

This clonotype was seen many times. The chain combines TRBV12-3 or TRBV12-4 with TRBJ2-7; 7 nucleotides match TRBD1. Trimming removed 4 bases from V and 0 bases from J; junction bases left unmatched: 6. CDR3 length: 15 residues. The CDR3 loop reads CASSSTGQTSYEQYF. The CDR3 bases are TGTGCCAGCAGTTCCACGGGACAGACCTCCTACGAGCAGTACTTC.

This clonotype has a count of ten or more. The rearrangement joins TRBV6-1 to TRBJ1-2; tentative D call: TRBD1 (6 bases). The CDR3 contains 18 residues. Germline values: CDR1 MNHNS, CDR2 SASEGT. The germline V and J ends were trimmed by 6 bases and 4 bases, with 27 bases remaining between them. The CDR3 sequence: CASSYSRGGRDLGYGYTF. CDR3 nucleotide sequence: TGTGCCAGCAGCTATTCACGGGGGGGGCGGGATCTGGGCTATGGCTACACCTTC.

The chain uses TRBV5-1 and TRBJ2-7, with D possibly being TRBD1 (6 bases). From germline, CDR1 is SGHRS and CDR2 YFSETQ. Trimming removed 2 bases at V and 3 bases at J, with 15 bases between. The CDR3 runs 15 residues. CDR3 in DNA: TGCGCCAGCAGCTTTGCCGGACAGAGTCACTACGAGCAGTACTTC. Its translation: CASSFAGQSHYEQYF.

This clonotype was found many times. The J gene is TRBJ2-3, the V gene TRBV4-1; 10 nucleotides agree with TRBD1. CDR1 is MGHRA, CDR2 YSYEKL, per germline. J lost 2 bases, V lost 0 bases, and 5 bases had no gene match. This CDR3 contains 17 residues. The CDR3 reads CASSQDRTGGVTDTQYF. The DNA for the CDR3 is TGCGCCAGCAGCCAAGACCGGACAGGGGGTGTCACAGATACGCAGTATTTT.

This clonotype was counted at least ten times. The CDR3 nucleotides are TGTGCCAGCAGTTTACTGGAGGGAACTGAAGCTTTCTTT. Its translation is CASSLLEGTEAFF. The chain combines TRBV12-3 or TRBV12-4 with TRBJ1-1; unclear D gene. Trimming left V 2 bases short and J 5 bases short, with 9 bases between. The CDR3 spans 13 residues.

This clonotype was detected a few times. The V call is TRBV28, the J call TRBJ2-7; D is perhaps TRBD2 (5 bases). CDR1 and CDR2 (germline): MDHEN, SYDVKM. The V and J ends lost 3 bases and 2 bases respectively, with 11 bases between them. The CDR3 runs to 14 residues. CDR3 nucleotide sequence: TGTGCCAGCAGTTTGGAGAGGGCCCCCTACGAGCAGTACTTC. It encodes CASSLERAPYEQYF.

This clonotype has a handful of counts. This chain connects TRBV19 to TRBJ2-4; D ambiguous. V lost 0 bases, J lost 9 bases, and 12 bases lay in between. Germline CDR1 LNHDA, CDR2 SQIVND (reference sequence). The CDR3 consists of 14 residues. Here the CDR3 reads CASSIEAQIVIQYF. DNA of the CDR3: TGTGCCAGTAGTATAGAGGCACAAATCGTCATTCAGTACTTC.

CDR3 sequence: CASSSRAAGGAREQFF. The CDR3 nucleotides read TGTGCCAGCAGCTCCCGGGCTGCCGGGGGGGCCCGTGAGCAGTTCTTC. The J gene is TRBJ2-1, the V gene TRBV11-3; 8 bases match TRBD2. The CDR3 loop spans 16 amino acids. The germline gives CDR1 SGHNT, CDR2 YENEEA. V was pared by 4 bases and J by 9 bases, with 14 bases of the junction left unmatched.

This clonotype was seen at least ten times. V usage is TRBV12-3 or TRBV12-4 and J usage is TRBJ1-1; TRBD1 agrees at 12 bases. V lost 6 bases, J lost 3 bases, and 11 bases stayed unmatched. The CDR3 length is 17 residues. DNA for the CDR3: TGTGCCAGCAGCTTGGGGACAGGGGGCGTCCTGCACACTGAAGCTTTCTTT. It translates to CASSLGTGGVLHTEAFF.

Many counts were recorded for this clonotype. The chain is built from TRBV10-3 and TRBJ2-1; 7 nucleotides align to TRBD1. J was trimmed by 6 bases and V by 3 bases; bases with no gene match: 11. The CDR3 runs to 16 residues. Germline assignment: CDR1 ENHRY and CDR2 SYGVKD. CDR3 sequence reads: CAISDSRGRELNEQFF. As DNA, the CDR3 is TGTGCCATCAGTGATAGTAGGGGGCGCGAACTCAATGAGCAGTTCTTC.

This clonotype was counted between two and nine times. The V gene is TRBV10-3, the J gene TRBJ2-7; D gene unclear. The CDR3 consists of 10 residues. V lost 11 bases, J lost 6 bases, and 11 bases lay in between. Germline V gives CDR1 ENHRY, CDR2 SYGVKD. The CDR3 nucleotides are TGTGCCTTCACTACGGTCGAGCAGTACTTC. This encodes CAFTTVEQYF.

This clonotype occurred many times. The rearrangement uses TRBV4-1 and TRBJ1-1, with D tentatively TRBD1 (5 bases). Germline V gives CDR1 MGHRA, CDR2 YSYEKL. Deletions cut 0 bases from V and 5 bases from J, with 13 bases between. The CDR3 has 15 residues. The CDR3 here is CASSQDNRGLTEAFF. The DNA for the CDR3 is TGCGCCAGCAGCCAAGATAATCGGGGACTAACTGAAGCTTTCTTT.

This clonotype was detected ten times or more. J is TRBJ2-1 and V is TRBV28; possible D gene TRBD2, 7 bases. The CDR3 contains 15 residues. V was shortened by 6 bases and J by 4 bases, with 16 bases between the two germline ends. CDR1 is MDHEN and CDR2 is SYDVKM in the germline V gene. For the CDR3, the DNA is TGTGCCAGCAGCAAAGGGGGGGGTCTATACAATGAGCAGTTCTTC. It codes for CASSKGGGLYNEQFF.

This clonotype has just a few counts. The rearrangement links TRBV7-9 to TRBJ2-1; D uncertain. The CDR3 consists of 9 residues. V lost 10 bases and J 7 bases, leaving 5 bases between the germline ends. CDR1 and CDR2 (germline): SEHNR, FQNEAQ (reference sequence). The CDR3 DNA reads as TGTGCCATCGGAAATGAGCAGTTCTTC. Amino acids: CAIGNEQFF.

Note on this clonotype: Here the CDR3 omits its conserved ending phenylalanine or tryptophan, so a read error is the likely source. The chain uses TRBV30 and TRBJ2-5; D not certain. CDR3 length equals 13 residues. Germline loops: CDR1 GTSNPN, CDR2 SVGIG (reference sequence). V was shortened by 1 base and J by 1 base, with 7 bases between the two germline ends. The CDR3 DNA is TGTGCCTGGAGTGCGAACAGCCAAGAGACCCAGTACTAC. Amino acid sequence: CAWSANSQETQYY.

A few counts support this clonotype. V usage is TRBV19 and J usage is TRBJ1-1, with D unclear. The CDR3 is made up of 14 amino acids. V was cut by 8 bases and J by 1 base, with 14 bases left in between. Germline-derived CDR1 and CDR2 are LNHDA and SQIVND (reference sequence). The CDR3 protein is CASAPWARNTEAFF. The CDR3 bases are TGTGCCAGTGCGCCGTGGGCGAGGAACACTGAAGCTTTCTTT.

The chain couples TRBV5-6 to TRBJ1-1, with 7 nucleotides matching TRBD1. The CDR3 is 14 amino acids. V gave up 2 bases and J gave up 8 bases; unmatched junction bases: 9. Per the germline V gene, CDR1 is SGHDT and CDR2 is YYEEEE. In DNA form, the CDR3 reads TGTGCCAGCAGCTTAGCGGGACAGATTATAGAAGCTTTCTTT. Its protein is CASSLAGQIIEAFF.

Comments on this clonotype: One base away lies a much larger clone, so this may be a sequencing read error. The CDR3 DNA follows: TGTGCCAGCAGTTTTTGGGGGGGGGATACGCAGTATTTT. Its translation is CASSFWGGDTQYF. The V call is TRBV28, the J call TRBJ2-3; 7 bases align to TRBD2. With V trimmed by 3 bases and J by 6 bases, 3 bases remained unmatched. The germline V gene has CDR1 MDHEN and CDR2 SYDVKM. This CDR3 region has 13 residues.